The 19 T cell receptor beta chains below all came from one sample that was sequenced in a study of T cell repertoires in cytomegalovirus infection. In TCRdb, the reads were re-called with MiXCR into one record per CDR3 protein. The sample lists under 450,000 distinct CDR3 sequences, roughly a third occurring once. These TCRs' antigens remain unknown. The sequencing used cultured PBMCs, collected from culture after CMV antigen stimulation. These receptors were taken from a human donor in good health (CMV status not recorded). Some clones in this sample may be carry-over from other donors' samples.

This CDR3 is CASGRQPYNSPLHF. CDR3 bases: TGTGCCAGCGGACGGCAACCTTATAATTCACCCCTCCACTTT. This rearrangement joins TRBV5-6 to TRBJ1-6; no definite D call. The CDR3 covers 14 residues. Germline loops: CDR1 SGHDT, CDR2 YYEEEE. V was shortened by 7 bases and J by 4 bases, with 12 bases between the two germline ends.

The chain's CDR3 is CASKRDILLEKLFF. The CDR3 DNA follows: TGTGCCAGCAAAAGGGACATTTTACTCGAAAAACTGTTTTTT. The rearrangement links TRBV6-5 to TRBJ1-4, with D possibly being TRBD1 (6 bases). V gave up 7 bases and J gave up 8 bases, with 17 bases separating them. The germline V gene has CDR1 MNHEY and CDR2 SVGAGI. The CDR3 extends over 14 amino acids.

This clonotype has a handful of counts. The chain is built from TRBV24-1 and TRBJ2-1; TRBD2 might be the D (5 bases). The CDR3 contains 14 residues. The V end lost 6 bases, the J end lost 2 bases, and 10 bases lay between the germline ends. Germline loops: CDR1 KGHDR, CDR2 SFDVKD. CDR3 DNA: TGTGCCACCAGTCGGCGGACTCCCTACAATGAGCAGTTCTTC. Encoded protein: CATSRRTPYNEQFF.

Many counts were recorded for this clonotype. The chain employs TRBV7-2 and TRBJ2-2; no firm D call. The germline V gene encodes CDR1 SGHTA and CDR2 FQGNSA. The ends were cut back, 4 bases at V and 7 bases at J, with 13 bases in the middle. The CDR3 runs 14 residues. The chain's CDR3 is CASSSQRVVGELFF. The CDR3 region has the DNA TGTGCCAGCAGCTCACAAAGGGTTGTCGGGGAGCTGTTTTTT.

This clonotype has more than one count but fewer than ten. The chain recombines TRBV7-9 with TRBJ2-3; maybe TRBD1 (5 bases). Germline V gives CDR1 SEHNR, CDR2 FQNEAQ (reference sequence). The V gene lost 4 bases and the J gene lost 0 bases, with 14 bases spanning the gap. The CDR3 has 16 amino acids. This CDR3 is CASSSQGFGSTDTQYF. The CDR3 DNA follows: TGTGCCAGCAGCTCCCAGGGATTTGGGAGCACAGATACGCAGTATTTT.

This clonotype appeared many times. The chain uses TRBV7-6 and TRBJ1-1; possible D gene TRBD1, 5 bases. CDR3 size: 15 residues. Germline V gene sequence: CDR1 SGHVS, CDR2 FNYEAQ. V lost 5 bases, J lost 1 base, and 14 bases lay in between. CDR3 coding DNA: TGTGCCAGCAGCCCAGGGAATTGGAGGAACACTGAAGCTTTCTTT. This gives the protein CASSPGNWRNTEAFF.

In its sample, this clonotype was seen a few times. This chain connects TRBV29-1 to TRBJ2-3; D not certain. The CDR3 runs to 12 residues. CDR1 and CDR2 from the germline V gene are SQVTM and ANQGSEA. V gave up 0 bases and J gave up 4 bases, with 5 bases separating them. The CDR3 sequence: CSVEEVPDTQYF. The CDR3 DNA follows: TGCAGCGTTGAAGAGGTTCCAGATACGCAGTATTTT.

The chain carries TRBV7-9 and TRBJ2-1; D gene ambiguous. Deletions cut 5 bases from V and 7 bases from J, with 9 bases between. The CDR3 is made up of 12 amino acids. CDR1 and CDR2 from the germline V gene are SEHNR and FQNEAQ (reference sequence). The CDR3 loop is CASSDTLNEQFF. CDR3 in DNA: TGTGCCAGCAGCGACACCCTAAATGAGCAGTTCTTC.

This clonotype was detected ten times or more. The rearrangement links TRBV19 to TRBJ1-1; no clear D gene. V lost 6 bases to trimming and J lost 0 bases, with 14 bases between them. CDR1 is LNHDA, CDR2 SQIVND, per germline (reference sequence). This CDR3 has 15 residues. Here the CDR3 reads CASREGRGMNTEAFF. CDR3 DNA sequence: TGTGCCAGTAGAGAAGGACGGGGAATGAACACTGAAGCTTTCTTT.

There are many counts of this clonotype. The rearrangement uses TRBV10-3 and TRBJ2-1, with TRBD2 as a possible D gene (6 bases). Germline V gene lookup returns CDR1 ENHRY and CDR2 SYGVKD. The CDR3 is 15 amino acids. V was trimmed by 3 bases and J by 0 bases, leaving 9 bases between them. CDR3: CAISDSSDSYNEQFF. The CDR3 DNA reads as TGTGCCATCAGTGACTCTAGCGACTCCTACAATGAGCAGTTCTTC.

The V gene is TRBV7-6, the J gene TRBJ2-5; possibly TRBD2 for D (6 bases). The germline V gene encodes CDR1 SGHVS and CDR2 FNYEAQ. V dropped 5 bases and J dropped 4 bases, with 11 bases sitting between them. The CDR3 is made up of 13 amino acids. CDR3 in DNA: TGTGCCAGCAGCCGGGCAGCGGGAGAGACCCAGTACTTC. It translates to CASSRAAGETQYF.

Only a few counts were recorded for this clonotype. The chain carries TRBV7-8 and TRBJ2-7, with TRBD1 matching 10 bases. Germline CDR1 is SGHVS and CDR2 is FQNEAQ. The V and J ends lost 5 bases and 4 bases, in that order; junction bases with no gene match: 8. The CDR3 has 15 residues. CDR3 sequence: CASSRLGTGEYEQYV. The DNA for the CDR3 is TGTGCCAGCAGCCGTCTCGGGACAGGGGAGTACGAGCAGTACGTC.

The chain recombines TRBV3-1 with TRBJ2-1; D is undetermined. The germline V and J ends were trimmed by 1 base and 0 bases, with 7 bases remaining between them. Germline V lookup: CDR1 LGHDT, CDR2 YNNKEL (reference sequence). This CDR3 is 15 amino acids long. The CDR3, as DNA: TGTGCCAGCAGCCAAGCCCAGAACTCCTACAATGAGCAGTTCTTC. Residues: CASSQAQNSYNEQFF.

The rearrangement uses TRBV7-2 and TRBJ1-2, with 9 bases that match TRBD1. V was pared by 5 bases and J by 8 bases, with 6 bases of the junction left unmatched. Per germline, CDR1 SGHTA and CDR2 FQGNSA. The CDR3 covers 13 residues. The CDR3 is CASSPGQGTGYTF. CDR3 sequence (DNA): TGTGCCAGCAGCCCAGGACAGGGGACCGGCTACACCTTC. Full variable domain (remainder filled in from reference TRBV7-2 and TRBJ1-2): GAGVSQSPSNKVTEKGKDVELRCDPISGHTALYWYRQSLGQGLEFLIYFQGNSAPDKSGLPSDRFSAERTGGSVSTLTIQRTQQEDSAVYLCASSPGQGTGYTFGSGTRLTVV.

The rearrangement joins TRBV7-2 to TRBJ2-1; D may be TRBD1 (5 bases). Germline assignment: CDR1 SGHTA and CDR2 FQGNSA. The CDR3 spans 13 residues. V was trimmed by 8 bases and J by 6 bases, leaving 14 bases between them. For the CDR3, the DNA is TGTGCCAGCGCCCTAAGGGGTCTCAATGAGCAGTTCTTC. Translating gives CASALRGLNEQFF.

This clonotype appeared a single time. V gene TRBV19 combines with J gene TRBJ2-1; TRBD2 aligns across 15 bases. The CDR3 runs to 20 residues. Per the germline V gene, CDR1 is LNHDA and CDR2 is SQIVND (reference sequence). J was trimmed by 8 bases and V by 0 bases; bases with no gene match: 14. The CDR3: CASSIDAPEGLAGGRDEQFF. Here the CDR3 DNA reads TGTGCCAGTAGTATAGATGCACCGGAGGGACTAGCGGGAGGTCGGGATGAGCAGTTCTTC.

J is TRBJ1-6 and V is TRBV2; TRBD1 might be the D (5 bases). The germline V gene has CDR1 SNHLY and CDR2 FYNNEI. V shed 11 bases and J shed 4 bases, with 15 bases lying between them. The CDR3 is 14 residues long. CDR3 region: CAGGSRTYNSPLHF. DNA for the CDR3: TGTGCCGGGGGTTCTCGGACTTATAATTCACCCCTCCACTTT. Full variable domain (outside the CDR3, taken from reference TRBV2 and TRBJ1-6): EPEVTQTPSHQVTQMGQEVILRCVPISNHLYFYWYRQILGQKVEFLVSFYNNEISEKSEIFDDQFSVERPDGSNFTLKIRSTKLEDSAMYFCAGGSRTYNSPLHFGNGTRLTVT.

This clonotype was found many times. The rearrangement joins TRBV7-2 to TRBJ2-1; TRBD2 matches at 7 bases. With V trimmed by 5 bases and J by 6 bases, 7 bases remained unmatched. Germline assignment: CDR1 SGHTA and CDR2 FQGNSA. This CDR3 is 14 amino acids long. The CDR3 region is CASSHRTSGNEQFF. Here the CDR3 DNA reads TGTGCCAGCAGCCATCGGACTAGTGGCAATGAGCAGTTCTTC.

This clonotype was found a few times. The chain employs TRBV7-8 and TRBJ1-2, with D unclear. CDR1 is SGHVS and CDR2 is FQNEAQ in the germline V gene. V lost 3 bases and J 6 bases, leaving 11 bases between the germline ends. The CDR3 has 13 amino acids. CDR3 sequence reads: CASSFQGRNGYTF. The CDR3 DNA follows: TGTGCCAGCAGCTTTCAAGGGCGGAATGGCTACACCTTC.